A selection of T cell receptor beta chains follows, all from one sample in a study of blood T cells in healthy people across ages. Each CDR3 protein is one row after TCRdb ran MiXCR on the 5' RACE reads. The table lists 600,000 to 1,000,000 distinct CDR3 sequences, roughly 50% of them singletons, with approximately 23% in the top ten. What was sequenced was blood. The receptors were gathered from a man younger than 45 in good health. The CDR3 runs from the conserved cysteine through the conserved F or W. The order of the fields is D gene, CDR3 length, V gene, clone size, J gene, CDR3 DNA, CDR3 protein. A D gene is named only where the DNA matches it firmly. Clone size is shown for a subset of rows, as once, few, many or a class of expanded clone.

TRBD2	19	TRBV7-2	few	TRBJ2-5	TGTGCCAGCAGCTTAAAATGGGATACTCTGTCTAGCGGGCGCGAGACCCAGTACTTC	CASSLKWDTLSSGRETQYF
NA	14	TRBV12-3/TRBV12-4	NA	TRBJ1-2	TGTGCCAGCACCCCGGGACCAGGGCCTAATGGCTACACCTTC	CASTPGPGPNGYTF
NA	11	TRBV6-2/TRBV6-3	NA	TRBJ2-7	TGTGCCAGCAGCGATAAGTACGAGCAGTACTTC	CASSDKYEQYF
TRBD2	14	TRBV6-4	NA	TRBJ2-1	TGTGCCAGCAGACGGACTAGAGGTTACAATGAGCAGTTCTTC	CASRRTRGYNEQFF
NA	18	TRBV6-1	NA	TRBJ2-3	TGTGCCAGCAGTAAAGGTTCCGCAGGAATGGTGTGGACAGATACGCAGTATTTT	CASSKGSAGMVWTDTQYF
TRBD1	15	TRBV12-3/TRBV12-4	NA	TRBJ1-4	TGTGCCAGCATCCGAGGTGGGACAGCTACGGAAAAACTGTTTTTT	CASIRGGTATEKLFF
NA	18	TRBV5-1	NA	TRBJ2-5	TGCGCCAGCAGCCCTACTCGGGGTAGTGTTAGGCCTGGGGAGACCCAGTACTTC	CASSPTRGSVRPGETQYF
NA	18	TRBV20-1	NA	TRBJ1-2	TGCAGTGCTAGAGTGAATTATTGGTTGGCCGACCGAGCTAATGGCTACACCTTC	CSARVNYWLADRANGYTF
NA	14	TRBV12-3/TRBV12-4	few	TRBJ2-1	TGTGCCAGCAGCGTGGACTCGTTTTACAATGAGCAGTTCTTC	CASSVDSFYNEQFF
TRBD1	13	TRBV7-2	few	TRBJ2-5	TGTGCCAGCAGCTTCGACAGGGGTAGGACCCAGTACTTC	CASSFDRGRTQYF
TRBD2	13	TRBV7-2	once	TRBJ2-3	TGTGCCAGCCCGGGACTAAACACAGAGACGCAGTATTTT	CASPGLNTETQYF
NA	13	TRBV5-8	NA	TRBJ2-4	TGTGCCAGCAGTTTGGGGTCCCGCGACGGGCAGTACTTC	CASSLGSRDGQYF
NA	12	TRBV6-6	NA	TRBJ2-7	TGTGCCAGCAGCGGGATATTCCGTGAGCAGTACTTC	CASSGIFREQYF
NA	15	TRBV10-2	NA	TRBJ1-1	TGCGCCAGCAATGCAGACATAAACTTTAACACTGAAGCTTTCTTT	CASNADINFNTEAFF
TRBD2	15	TRBV6-5	NA	TRBJ2-7	TGTGCCAGCCGTCTTACAGCGGGGCCTACCTACGAGCAGTACTTC	CASRLTAGPTYEQYF
NA	16	TRBV7-9	NA	TRBJ2-6	TGTGCCAGCAGCCCAAGGGGCTTTTCTGGGGCCAACGTCCTGACTTTC	CASSPRGFSGANVLTF
NA	15	TRBV6-2/TRBV6-3	few	TRBJ2-5	TGTGCCAGCAGCTTCACTCGTTATAGTCGGGAGACCCAGTACTTC	CASSFTRYSRETQYF
TRBD1	15	TRBV10-3	NA	TRBJ1-1	TGTGCCATCGGACAACAGGGGCAAAGGAACACTGAAGCTTTCTTT	CAIGQQGQRNTEAFF
NA	14	TRBV12-3/TRBV12-4	NA	TRBJ2-3	TGTGCCAGCAGTTTCAGGGGGGGAGCAGATATGCAGTATTTT	CASSFRGGADMQYF
NA	14	TRBV11-2	NA	TRBJ2-1	TGTGCCAGCAGCAGGCTACAGGGAAGGAATGAGCAGTTCTTC	CASSRLQGRNEQFF
NA	15	TRBV11-1	few	TRBJ2-5	TGTGCCAGCAGCTTAGATGGACTCGCCCAAGAGACCCAGTACTTC	CASSLDGLAQETQYF
NA	15	TRBV7-6	NA	TRBJ2-3	TGTGCCAGCAGCCCCTGGGAGGCGAGCACAGATACGCAGTATTTT	CASSPWEASTDTQYF
TRBD1	15	TRBV7-9	NA	TRBJ2-7	TGTGCCAGCAGCCCCTCGAACAGGGGCTTAAAGGAGCAGTACTTC	CASSPSNRGLKEQYF
NA	13	TRBV12-3/TRBV12-4	NA	TRBJ2-5	TGTGCCAGCAGTTCGGGGGGAGGGGGCCGGCAGTACTTC	CASSSGGGGRQYF
NA	16	TRBV29-1	few	TRBJ2-6	TGCAGCGTTGAAGTCGGGCCAGGGTCTGGGGCCAACGTCCTGACTTTC	CSVEVGPGSGANVLTF
NA	14	TRBV3-1	NA	TRBJ2-7	TGTGCCTGCAGCCAAGGGGGACCCTCCTACGAGCAGTACTTC	CACSQGGPSYEQYF
NA	16	TRBV28	NA	TRBJ2-6	TGTGCCAGCAGTCACAAGCAGGGCAGAGGGGCCAACGTCCTGACTTTC	CASSHKQGRGANVLTF
NA	15	TRBV27	NA	TRBJ2-7	TGTGCCAGCAGTTCCACCACGAACAGAGCCTACGAGCAGTACTTC	CASSSTTNRAYEQYF
TRBD1	15	TRBV3-1	NA	TRBJ1-2	TGTGCCAGCAGCCAAATCCGGGACAGCGTCTATGGCTACACCTTC	CASSQIRDSVYGYTF
NA	11	TRBV5-1	NA	TRBJ2-7	TGCGCCAGCAGATACGAGTACGAGCAGTACTTC	CASRYEYEQYF
NA	15	TRBV7-2	NA	TRBJ2-3	TGTGCCAGCAGCCCTTCACCCGGACAAACAGATACGCAGTATTTT	CASSPSPGQTDTQYF
NA	16	TRBV7-2	NA	TRBJ2-7	TGTGCCAGCACCTTAATCTCCGGGACACAGCATGAGGAGCAGTACTTC	CASTLISGTQHEEQYF
NA	12	TRBV20-1	NA	TRBJ1-1	TGCAGTGTACGACGGTCGAACACTGAAGCTTTCTTT	CSVRRSNTEAFF
NA	14	TRBV7-2	NA	TRBJ2-7	TGTGCCAGCAGCCTTCTCGTTGTGGGGGGCGAGCAGTACTTC	CASSLLVVGGEQYF
NA	12	TRBV27	few	TRBJ2-1	TGTGCCAGCAGTTTTGCCGACAATGAGCAGTTCTTC	CASSFADNEQFF
NA	12	TRBV15	NA	TRBJ2-3	TGTGCCACCAGCACTAGGACAGATACGCGGTATTTT	CATSTRTDTRYF
NA	15	TRBV20-1	NA	TRBJ1-1	TGCAGTGCTCATAGCTTGAGGACAGCGAACACTGAAGCTTTCTTT	CSAHSLRTANTEAFF
NA	13	TRBV20-1	few	TRBJ2-1	TGCAGTGCGACCGAGGGGTTTTACAATGAGCAGTTCTTC	CSATEGFYNEQFF
NA	12	TRBV12-3/TRBV12-4	NA	TRBJ2-1	TGTGCCAGCAGTTCTGAATACAATGAGCAGTTCTTC	CASSSEYNEQFF
NA	13	TRBV29-1	NA	TRBJ2-2	TGCAGCGTTGTCCAACTAGTTCCCGGGGAGCTGTTTTTT	CSVVQLVPGELFF
TRBD1	16	TRBV4-2	NA	TRBJ2-1	TGTGCCAGCAGCCAAGGGCTCCGGGACAGAGACAATGAGCAGTTCTTC	CASSQGLRDRDNEQFF